This paragraph reports one T cell receptor beta chain. The source of the sample is a study of blood T cell repertoires in COVID-19. About the research overall: COVID-19 samples collected from the United States, Italy and Spain covered acute and convalescent phases. The analysed material was cDNA or gDNA that came from T cells, B-cell-depleted T cells, or PBMCs.

Germline CDR1 is SNHLY and CDR2 is FYNNEI. The J segment lost 2 bases and the V segment lost 3 bases, leaving 7 bases of the junction unmatched. The CDR3 runs to 15 residues. How the authors handled the data: Nucleated cell counts were estimated from reference gene primer amplification. The method was immunoSEQ multiplex PCR; TCRdb's version includes in-frame clones alone and lacks a portion of them. V, J and clone size reflect that table, while D and trimming were determined from the DNA. The sample has around 85,000 clones, 87% seen once; the top ten hold 5.4%. This sequence originates from a man aged 55 to 70 with acute or convalescent COVID-19. The chain combines TRBV2 with TRBJ2-7, with 7 positions matching TRBD1. Sequenced sample: peripheral blood. The CDR3 loop is CASSDRIGTAYEQYF. In DNA form, the CDR3 reads TGTGCCAGCAGTGATAGGATCGGGACAGCCTACGAGCAGTACTTC.